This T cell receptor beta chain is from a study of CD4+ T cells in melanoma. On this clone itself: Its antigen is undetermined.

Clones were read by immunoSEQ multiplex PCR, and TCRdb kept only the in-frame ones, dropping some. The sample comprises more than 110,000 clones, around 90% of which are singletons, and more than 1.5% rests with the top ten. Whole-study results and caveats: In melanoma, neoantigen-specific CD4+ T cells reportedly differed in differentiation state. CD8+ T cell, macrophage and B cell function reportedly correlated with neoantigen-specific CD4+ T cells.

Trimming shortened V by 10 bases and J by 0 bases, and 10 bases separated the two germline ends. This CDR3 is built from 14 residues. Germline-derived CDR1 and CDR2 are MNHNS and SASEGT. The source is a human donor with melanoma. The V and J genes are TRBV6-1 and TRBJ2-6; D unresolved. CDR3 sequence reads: CATPGRSGANVLTF. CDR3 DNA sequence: TGTGCCACCCCGGGTCGCTCTGGGGCCAACGTCCTGACTTTC.